This T cell receptor beta chain was identified in a study of regulatory T cells in long-lasting Graves disease. Study results and limitations: Lower TCR diversity was seen in persistent Graves' patients than in newly diagnosed ones.

CDR3 length: 13 residues. The V end lost 3 bases, the J end lost 4 bases, and 13 bases lay between the germline ends. Germline CDR1 reads DFQATT; CDR2 reads SNEGSKA (reference sequence). Stated time point: newly diagnosed GD, antithyroid drugs for less than 3 months. The authors made the TCR library using RNA they extracted from PBMCs. Peripheral blood, around 9 milliliters per patient, was collected in EDTA tubes. Combining iRepertoire HTBI primers with Arm-PCR of CDR3 regions, the authors built TCR beta libraries. Each CDR3 protein is one row after TCRdb ran MiXCR on the multiplex PCR reads. The sample holds 400,000 to 500,000 distinct CDR3 sequences, 14% seen once. This clonotype was observed many times. The antigen remains undetermined. These sequences were also reported in another study, on T cells in Graves' hyperthyroidism and ophthalmopathy. From that study: Those with hyperthyroidism were 18 to 65 years old, newly diagnosed, and ill for under 2 months.

The clonotype comes from a woman aged 50 to 60 with Graves disease. The chain combines TRBV20-1 with TRBJ2-7; D possibly matches TRBD1 or TRBD2 (5 bases each). Source: peripheral blood mononuclear cells (PBMCs), taken at new diagnosis, from a patient treated with antithyroid drugs. CDR3 protein: CSARSGTQYEQYF. The CDR3 region has the DNA TGCAGTGCTAGGTCGGGGACCCAGTACGAGCAGTACTTC.